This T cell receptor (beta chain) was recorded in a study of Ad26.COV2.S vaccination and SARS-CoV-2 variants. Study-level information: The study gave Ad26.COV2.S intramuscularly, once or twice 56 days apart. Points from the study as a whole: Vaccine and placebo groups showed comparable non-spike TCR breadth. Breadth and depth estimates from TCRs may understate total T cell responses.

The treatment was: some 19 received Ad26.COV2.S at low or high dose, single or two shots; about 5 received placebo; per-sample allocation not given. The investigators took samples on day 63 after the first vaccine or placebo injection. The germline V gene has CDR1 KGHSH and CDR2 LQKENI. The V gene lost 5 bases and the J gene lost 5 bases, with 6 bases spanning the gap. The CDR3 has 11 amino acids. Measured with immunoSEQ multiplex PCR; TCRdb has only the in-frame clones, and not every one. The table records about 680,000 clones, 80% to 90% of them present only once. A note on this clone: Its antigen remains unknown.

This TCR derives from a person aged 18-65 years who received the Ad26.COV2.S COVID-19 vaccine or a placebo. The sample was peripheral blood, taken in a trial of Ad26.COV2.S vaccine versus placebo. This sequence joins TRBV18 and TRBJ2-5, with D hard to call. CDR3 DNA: TGTGCCAGCTCAATCGGGGAGACCCAGTACTTC. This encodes CASSIGETQYF.